Following are 12 T cell receptor beta chains from one sample sequenced in a study of vaccination effects on CD4 cells after COVID-19. TCRdb's copy holds only in-frame clones and misses some; the assay was immunoSEQ multiplex PCR. The table includes tens of thousands of clones, about 75% detected once. For these receptors, no antigen is known. Expansion of antigen-specific CD4+ T cells with viral peptide pools was carried out by the ViraFEST assay before sequencing. It was after approximately 10 days of culture that CD4+ T cells were isolated. Vaccine recipients had no previous SARS-CoV-2 infection; their nucleocapsid antibodies were negative. The input for sequencing was CD4+ T cells from PBMCs cultured with HCoV-NL63 spike peptides, taken before COVID-19 vaccination. Every receptor here comes from a human donor who received a COVID-19 vaccine.

The V and J genes are TRBV29-1 and TRBJ1-1; perhaps TRBD1 as D (6 bases). The V end was cut by 6 bases, the J end by 7 bases, with 9 bases between. Germline lookup yields CDR1 SQVTM and CDR2 ANQGSEA. This CDR3 spans 10 amino acids. Here the CDR3 reads CSVQTGEAFF. CDR3 coding DNA: TGCAGCGTGCAGACAGGTGAAGCTTTCTTT.

The chain recombines TRBV5-5 with TRBJ1-2; D call uncertain. Germline V CDR1 and CDR2: SGHKS, YYEKEE (reference sequence). V shed 1 base and J shed 0 bases, with 7 bases lying between them. The CDR3 loop spans 14 amino acids. CDR3 bases: TGTGCCAGCAGCTTGAGTCAGTCTAACTATGGCTACACCTTC. Encoded protein: CASSLSQSNYGYTF.

In its sample, this clone was seen once. The rearrangement links TRBV6-2 or TRBV6-3 to TRBJ1-5; D remains unclear. Germline V gene data show CDR1 as MNHEY and CDR2 as SVGEGT. Trimming left V 2 bases short and J 0 bases short, with 8 bases between. The CDR3 runs 15 residues. The CDR3: CASSYGQHSNQPQHF. The CDR3 DNA is TGTGCCAGCAGTTACGGGCAGCATAGCAATCAGCCCCAGCATTTT.

The chain employs TRBV2 and TRBJ1-2, with TRBD1 matching 8 bases. Unmatched junction bases numbered 5, after V lost 8 bases and J lost 6 bases. This CDR3 contains 12 residues. The germline V gene encodes CDR1 SNHLY and CDR2 FYNNEI. In DNA, the CDR3 is TGTGCCAGCTGGGGCAGGGGGCATGGCTACACCTTC. It is translated as CASWGRGHGYTF. Complete variable domain (other parts from reference TRBV2 and TRBJ1-2): EPEVTQTPSHQVTQMGQEVILRCVPISNHLYFYWYRQILGQKVEFLVSFYNNEISEKSEIFDDQFSVERPDGSNFTLKIRSTKLEDSAMYFCASWGRGHGYTFGSGTRLTVV.

The sample holds one count of this clone. The gene calls are TRBV25-1 and TRBJ1-2; D unclear. The CDR3 has 13 amino acids. Germline CDR1 and CDR2: MGHDK and SYGVNS. Trimming left V 6 bases short and J 1 base short, with 9 bases between. The CDR3 coding sequence is TGTGCCAGCAGCCTAGGGTTTAACTATGGCTACACCTTC. This encodes CASSLGFNYGYTF.

The chain employs TRBV2 and TRBJ2-3; D not resolved. With 0 bases removed from V and 5 bases from J, the gap between germline ends came to 12 bases. Germline assignment: CDR1 SNHLY and CDR2 FYNNEI. CDR3 length equals 15 residues. The CDR3 region has the DNA TGTGCCAGCAGTGAAGCTAGAGGATTCAGAGATACGCAGTATTTT. As protein: CASSEARGFRDTQYF.

This clone was detected once. The chain employs TRBV5-1 and TRBJ2-1; D is unclear. The CDR3 totals 16 residues. The germline V gene has CDR1 SGHRS and CDR2 YFSETQ. V was cut by 0 bases and J by 0 bases, with 10 bases left in between. The CDR3 DNA sequence: TGCGCCAGCAGCTTGGGACTCCCAGGCTCCTACAATGAGCAGTTCTTC. This encodes CASSLGLPGSYNEQFF.

This chain uses TRBV19 with TRBJ1-1, with a weak D call TRBD1 (5 bases). The germline CDR1 and CDR2 sequences are LNHDA and SQIVND (reference sequence). Between the trimmed V and J ends, which lost 2 bases and 6 bases, there was a span of 10 bases. CDR3 size: 13 residues. CDR3 region: CASSIRRGSEAFF. The DNA of the CDR3 is TGTGCCAGTAGTATACGGAGGGGATCTGAAGCTTTCTTT.

This chain uses TRBV5-1 with TRBJ2-2, with a weak D call TRBD2 (5 bases). V was shortened by 4 bases and J by 6 bases, with 13 bases between the two germline ends. Germline CDR1 reads SGHRS; CDR2 reads YFSETQ. This CDR3 comprises 14 residues. In DNA, the CDR3 is TGCGCCAGCAGCCCCGGACTCGAAGCCGGGGAGCTGTTTTTT. As protein: CASSPGLEAGELFF.

This chain uses TRBV25-1 with TRBJ1-2; D is uncertain. Germline CDR1 and CDR2: MGHDK and SYGVNS. The CDR3 sequence is 13 residues long. V was cut by 1 base and J by 0 bases, with 3 bases left in between. The CDR3 loop is CASSESTNYGYTF. CDR3 nucleotide sequence: TGTGCCAGCAGTGAATCCACTAACTATGGCTACACCTTC.

This rearrangement joins TRBV5-1 to TRBJ2-7, with 11 positions matching TRBD2. With V trimmed by 4 bases and J by 3 bases, 3 bases remained unmatched. The CDR3 runs to 14 residues. The germline CDR1 and CDR2 sequences are SGHRS and YFSETQ. CDR3 nucleotide sequence: TGCGCCAGCAGCCGAGGGACTAGCGGCTACGAGCAGTACTTC. This translates into CASSRGTSGYEQYF.

In this sample, this clone turned up a few times. The V and J genes are TRBV5-1 and TRBJ2-4, with TRBD2 matching 8 bases. The CDR3 extends over 14 amino acids. CDR1 and CDR2 from the germline V gene are SGHRS and YFSETQ. The trim removed 0 bases at V and 8 bases at J, leaving 4 bases unmatched. CDR3: CASSLGAGGDIQYF. DNA for the CDR3: TGCGCCAGCAGCTTGGGGGCGGGAGGTGACATTCAGTACTTC. The entire variable domain, with the rest obtained from reference TRBV5-1 and TRBJ2-4, is as follows: KAGVTQTPRYLIKTRGQQVTLSCSPISGHRSVSWYQQTPGQGLQFLFEYFSETQRNKGNFPGRFSGRQFSNSRSEMNVSTLELGDSALYLCASSLGAGGDIQYFGAGTRLSVL.